There are many counts of the clone carrying this T cell receptor beta chain. No antigen is known for it. This entry belongs to a study of identical twins. The study's findings and limits: Low generation probability was overrepresented in out-of-frame alpha sequences shared by twins. Researchers caution that invariant MAIT and iNKT cells could partly confound zero-insertion analyses. A cross-sectional statistical analysis, not follow-up of the same donors, supported the conclusions.

Template switching added a universal primer site; cDNA carried unique molecular identifiers. Each CDR3 protein is one row after TCRdb ran MiXCR on the 5' RACE reads. The sample records fewer than 450,000 distinct CDR3 sequences, 9% to 10% being singletons. V was shortened by 0 bases and J by 9 bases, with 18 bases between the two germline ends. This CDR3 contains 16 residues. The sequenced material came from naive T cells sorted from blood. The receptor comes from a woman between 45 and 65 years old in good health. V is TRBV12-3 or TRBV12-4 and J is TRBJ2-1; D is possibly TRBD1 or TRBD2 (7 bases each). The CDR3 DNA reads TGTGCCAGCAGTTTAGCCATGCGCCAGGGGGAGGGTGAGCAGTTCTTC. Its translation is CASSLAMRQGEGEQFF.